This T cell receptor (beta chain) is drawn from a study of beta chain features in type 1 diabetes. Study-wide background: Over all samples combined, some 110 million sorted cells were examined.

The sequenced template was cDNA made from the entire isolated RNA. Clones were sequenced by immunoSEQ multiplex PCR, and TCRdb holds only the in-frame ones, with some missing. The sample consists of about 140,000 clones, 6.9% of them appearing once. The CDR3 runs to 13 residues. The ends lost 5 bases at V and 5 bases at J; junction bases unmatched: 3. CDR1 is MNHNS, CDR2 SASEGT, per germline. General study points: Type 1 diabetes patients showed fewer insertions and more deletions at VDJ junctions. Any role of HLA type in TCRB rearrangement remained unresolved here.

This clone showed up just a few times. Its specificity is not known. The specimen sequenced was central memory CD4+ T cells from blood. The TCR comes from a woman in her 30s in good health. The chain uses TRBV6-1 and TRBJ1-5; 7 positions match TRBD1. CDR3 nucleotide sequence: TGTGCCAGCAGTACCGACAGGGATCAGCCCCAGCATTTT. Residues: CASSTDRDQPQHF.